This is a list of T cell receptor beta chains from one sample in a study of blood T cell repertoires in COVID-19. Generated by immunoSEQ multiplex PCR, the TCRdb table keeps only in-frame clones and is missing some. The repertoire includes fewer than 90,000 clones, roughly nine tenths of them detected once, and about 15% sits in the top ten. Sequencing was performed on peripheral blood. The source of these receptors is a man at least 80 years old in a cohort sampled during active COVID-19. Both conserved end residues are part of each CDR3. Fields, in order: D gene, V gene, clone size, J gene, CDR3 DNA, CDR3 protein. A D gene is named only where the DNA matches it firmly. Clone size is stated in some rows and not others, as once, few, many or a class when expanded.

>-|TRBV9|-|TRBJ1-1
TGTGCCAGCAGCGTCCCCGGGAACACTGAAGCTTTCTTT
CASSVPGNTEAFF
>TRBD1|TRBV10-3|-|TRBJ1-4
TGTGCCACAGGGTCCGGGACAGCATTGACTAATGAAAAACTGTTTTTT
CATGSGTALTNEKLFF
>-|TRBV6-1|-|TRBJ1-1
TGTGCCAGCAGTGCCCGCGGCAGGGATGGAAACACTGAAGCTTTCTTT
CASSARGRDGNTEAFF
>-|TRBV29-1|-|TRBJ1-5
TGCAGCGTTCTCCAGGGGATCAATCAGCCCCAGCATTTT
CSVLQGINQPQHF
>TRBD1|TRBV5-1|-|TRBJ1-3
TGCGCCAGCAGCTCCTGGACAGGCCCTCCCGCTGGAAACACCATATATTTT
CASSSWTGPPAGNTIYF
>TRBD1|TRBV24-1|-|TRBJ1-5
TGTGCCACCAGTACAAACGACAGGGGGCACAATCAGCCCCAGCATTTT
CATSTNDRGHNQPQHF
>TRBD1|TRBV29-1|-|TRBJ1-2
TGCAGCGTTGTGGGACAGGGGGCGTGGGGCTACACCTTC
CSVVGQGAWGYTF
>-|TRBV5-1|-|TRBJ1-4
TGCGCCAGCCGGTACCGTGCAACTAATGAAAAACTGTTTTTT
CASRYRATNEKLFF
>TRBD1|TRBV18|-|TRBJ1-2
TGTGCCAGCTCACCGACGACAGGGAACTATGGCTACACCTTC
CASSPTTGNYGYTF
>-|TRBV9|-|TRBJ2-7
TGTGCCAGCAGCCCGAACCAGGGTTACGAGCAGTACTTC
CASSPNQGYEQYF
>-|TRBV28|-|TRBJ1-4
TGTGCCAGCAGTTTAGCGGGGGCAACTAATGAAAAACTGTTTTTT
CASSLAGATNEKLFF
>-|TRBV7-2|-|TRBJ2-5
TGTGCCAGCAGCCAGGGGGGCGCACGGGAAGAGACCCAGTACTTC
CASSQGGAREETQYF
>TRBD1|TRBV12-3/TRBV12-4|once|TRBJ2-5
TGTGCCAGCAGACGACAGGGGGTCGAGACCCAGTACTTC
CASRRQGVETQYF
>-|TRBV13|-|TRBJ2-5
TGTGCCAGCAGCTTACGGCAGGTAAAAGAGACCCAGTACTTC
CASSLRQVKETQYF
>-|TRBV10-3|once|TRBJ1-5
TGTGCCATCAGTGAGTCTCGGGCGGGGTCGGATCAGCCCCAGCATTTT
CAISESRAGSDQPQHF
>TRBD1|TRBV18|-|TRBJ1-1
TGTGCCAGCTCACCACTCAGGACAGGGTTAATGAACACTGAAGCTTTCTTT
CASSPLRTGLMNTEAFF
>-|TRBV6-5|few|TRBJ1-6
TGTGCCAGCAGTTTACAGGGAAATGATAATTCACCCCTCCACTTT
CASSLQGNDNSPLHF
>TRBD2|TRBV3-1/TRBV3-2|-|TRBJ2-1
TGTGCCAGCAGCCAGGGACTTAGGACTAGCTACAATGAGCAGTTCTTC
CASSQGLRTSYNEQFF
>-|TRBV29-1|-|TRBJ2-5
TGCAGCGTTGTTGGGGGCGGGCAAGAGACCCAGTACTTC
CSVVGGGQETQYF
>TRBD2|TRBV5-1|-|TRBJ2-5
TGCGCCAGCAGCGTACTAGCGGGGGAGCCGGGGGACCAGTACTTC
CASSVLAGEPGDQYF
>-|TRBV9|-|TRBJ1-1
TGTGCCAGCAGCGACGGGGGGGGCACTGAAGCTTTCTTT
CASSDGGGTEAFF
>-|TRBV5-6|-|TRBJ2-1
TGTGCCAGCAGCACAAGAGGAGGTCATCGAGGGTTCTTC
CASSTRGGHRGFF
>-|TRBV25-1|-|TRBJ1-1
TGTGCCAGCAGTGAATGGGGGGGAGGCACTGAAGCTTTCTTT
CASSEWGGGTEAFF
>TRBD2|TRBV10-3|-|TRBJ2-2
TGTGCCATCAGTGCCTCGCCGGGAGCGGGGGGTTCCGGGGAGCTGTTTTTT
CAISASPGAGGSGELFF
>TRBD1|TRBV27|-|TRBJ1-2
TGTGCCAGCAGTCCGGGACAGGGGGCGACTAACTATGGCTACACCTTC
CASSPGQGATNYGYTF
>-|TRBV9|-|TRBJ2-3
TGTGCCAGCAGCCCGAGCCTCAGGGAAGATACGCAGTATTTT
CASSPSLREDTQYF
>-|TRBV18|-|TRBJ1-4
TGTGCCAGCTCACCACCACCGGGTGAAAAACTGTTTTTT
CASSPPPGEKLFF
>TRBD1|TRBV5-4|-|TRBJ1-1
TGTGCCAGCAGCTTGGCCACAGGGGCTAGTATCACTGAAGCTTTCTTT
CASSLATGASITEAFF
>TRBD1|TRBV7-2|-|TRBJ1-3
TGTGCCAGCAGCTCGACAGGGAGCTCTGGAAACACCATATATTTT
CASSSTGSSGNTIYF
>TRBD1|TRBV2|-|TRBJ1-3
TGTGCCAGCAGTGGACAGGGGGGAGGAAACACCATATATTTT
CASSGQGGGNTIYF
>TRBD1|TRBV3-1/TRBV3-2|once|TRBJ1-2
TGTGCCAGCAGCCCAGGACGGGACAGCTACTATGGCTACACCTTC
CASSPGRDSYYGYTF
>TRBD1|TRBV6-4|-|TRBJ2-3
TGTGCCAGCAGTGATAGTGACCGAATTAAACCGACAGGGCCAACAGATACGCAGTATTTT
CASSDSDRIKPTGPTDTQYF
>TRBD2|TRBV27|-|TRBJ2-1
TGTGCCAGCACCTCCGGGAGGGGCGCGTTATCGGGGAATGAGCAGTTCTTC
CASTSGRGALSGNEQFF
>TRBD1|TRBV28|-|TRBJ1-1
TGTGCCAGCAGTTCCAACGACAGGGTCATCGCTTTCTTT
CASSSNDRVIAFF
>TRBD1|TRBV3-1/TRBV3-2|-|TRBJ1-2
TGTGCCAGCAGCCACCCCGGACAGGGGAGTAGCTATGGCTACACCTTC
CASSHPGQGSSYGYTF
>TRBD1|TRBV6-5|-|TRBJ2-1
TGTGCCAGCAGTTCCGCGGACAGGGTCTCCTACAATGAGCAGTTCTTC
CASSSADRVSYNEQFF
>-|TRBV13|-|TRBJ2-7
TGTGCCAGCAGCTTAGGCCGGGACACTAAGCAGTACTTC
CASSLGRDTKQYF
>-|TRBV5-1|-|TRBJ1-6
TGCGCCAGCAGACCTGCCACTCCGGGGAATTCACCCCTCCACTTT
CASRPATPGNSPLHF
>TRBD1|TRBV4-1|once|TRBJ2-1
TGCGCCAGCAGCCAACCCGGACAGGGGAATTTCAATGAGCAGTTCTTC
CASSQPGQGNFNEQFF
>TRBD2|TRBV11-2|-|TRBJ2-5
TGTGCCAGCAGCTTTCTAGCGGGGGTGGGGGAGACCCAGTACTTC
CASSFLAGVGETQYF
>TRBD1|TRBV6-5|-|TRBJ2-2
TGTGCCAGCAGTACAGGGGGAGGAGGGGACGGGGAGCTGTTTTTT
CASSTGGGGDGELFF
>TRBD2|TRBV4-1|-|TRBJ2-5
TGCGCCAGCAGCCCAGGATCATCGGCGGGGGGCTCCAGAGAGACCCAGTACTTC
CASSPGSSAGGSRETQYF
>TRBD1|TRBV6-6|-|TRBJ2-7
TGTGCCAGCAGTTACCAGACAGGGGGTTCCTACGAGCAGTACTTC
CASSYQTGGSYEQYF
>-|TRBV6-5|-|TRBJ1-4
TGTGCCAGCAATAGAAGGGAGGGGCGGAATGAAAAACTGTTTTTT
CASNRREGRNEKLFF
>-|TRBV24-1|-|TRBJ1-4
TGTGCCACCAGTGATCCCCGATACGGGAAACTGTTTTTT
CATSDPRYGKLFF
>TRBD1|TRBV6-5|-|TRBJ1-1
TGTGCCAGCAGCCCCACGTCAGGGGGCCGCACTGAAGCTTTCTTT
CASSPTSGGRTEAFF
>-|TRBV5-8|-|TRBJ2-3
TGTGCCAGCAGCTTTGCCCCTCGGGGGAGTAGCACAGATACGCAGTATTTT
CASSFAPRGSSTDTQYF
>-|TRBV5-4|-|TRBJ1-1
TGTGCCAGCAGTTCACGGACAGCTAGGAACACTGAAGCTTTCTTT
CASSSRTARNTEAFF
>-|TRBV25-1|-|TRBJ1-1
TGTGCCAGCAGTGAGCAGGGAAGCACTGAAGCTTTCTTT
CASSEQGSTEAFF
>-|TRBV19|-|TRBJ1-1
TGTGCCAGTAGTATTGAGGGTGGGACTGAAGCTTTCTTT
CASSIEGGTEAFF
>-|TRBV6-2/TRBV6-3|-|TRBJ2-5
TGTGCCAGCAGCGACCCGACAGGCGCTTGGACCCAGTACTTC
CASSDPTGAWTQYF
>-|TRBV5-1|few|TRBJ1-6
TGCGCCAGCAGCTTCGGCAGGTCGGATTCACCCCTCCACTTT
CASSFGRSDSPLHF
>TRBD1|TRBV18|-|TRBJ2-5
TGTGCCAGCTCCCCGACAGGGTTGGGAGAGACCCAGTACTTC
CASSPTGLGETQYF
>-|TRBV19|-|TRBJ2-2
TGTGCCAGTAGTCCGACCCCCCTGGCGGGGGCTACCGGGGAGCTGTTTTTT
CASSPTPLAGATGELFF
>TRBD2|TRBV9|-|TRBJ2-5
TGTGCCAGCAGCGTAACGGCGCGGGGGGGCCTGGAGACCCAGTACTTC
CASSVTARGGLETQYF
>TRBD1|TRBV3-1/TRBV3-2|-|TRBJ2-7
TGTGCCAGCAGCCGCAGACAGGGTTACGAGCAGTACTTC
CASSRRQGYEQYF